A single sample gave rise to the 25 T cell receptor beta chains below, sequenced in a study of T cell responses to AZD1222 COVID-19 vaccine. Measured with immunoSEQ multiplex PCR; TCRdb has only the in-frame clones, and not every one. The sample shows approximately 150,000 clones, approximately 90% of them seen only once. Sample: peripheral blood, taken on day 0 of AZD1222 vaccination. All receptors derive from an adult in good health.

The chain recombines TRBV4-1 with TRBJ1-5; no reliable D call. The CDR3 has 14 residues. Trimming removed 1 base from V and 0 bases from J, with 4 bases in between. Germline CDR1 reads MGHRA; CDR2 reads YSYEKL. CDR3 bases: TGCGCCAGCAGCCAAGCCCATAGCAATCAGCCCCAGCATTTT. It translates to CASSQAHSNQPQHF.

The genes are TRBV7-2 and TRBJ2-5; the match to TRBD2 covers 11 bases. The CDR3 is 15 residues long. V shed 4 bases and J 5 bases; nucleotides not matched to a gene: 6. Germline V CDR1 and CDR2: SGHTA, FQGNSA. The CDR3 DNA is TGTGCCAGCAGCTCCCTGGGACTAGCGGCGGAGACCCAGTACTTC. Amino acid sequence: CASSSLGLAAETQYF. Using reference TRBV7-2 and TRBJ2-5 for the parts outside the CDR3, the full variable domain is GAGVSQSPSNKVTEKGKDVELRCDPISGHTALYWYRQSLGQGLEFLIYFQGNSAPDKSGLPSDRFSAERTGGSVSTLTIQRTQQEDSAVYLCASSSLGLAAETQYFGPGTRLLVL.

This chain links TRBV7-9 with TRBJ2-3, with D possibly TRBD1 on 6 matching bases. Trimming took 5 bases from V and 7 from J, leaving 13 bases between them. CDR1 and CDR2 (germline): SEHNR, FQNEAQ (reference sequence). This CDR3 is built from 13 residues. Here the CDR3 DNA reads TGTGCCAGCAGCGATAAACAGGGATATACGCAGTATTTT. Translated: CASSDKQGYTQYF.

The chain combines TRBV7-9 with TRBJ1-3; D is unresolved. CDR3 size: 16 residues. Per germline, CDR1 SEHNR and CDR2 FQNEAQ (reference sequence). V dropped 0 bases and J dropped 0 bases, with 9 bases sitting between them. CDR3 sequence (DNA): TGTGCCAGCAGCTTAGCGCTCGGGAGCTCTGGAAACACCATATATTTT. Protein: CASSLALGSSGNTIYF. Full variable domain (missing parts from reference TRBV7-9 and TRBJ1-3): DTGVSQNPRHKITKRGQNVTFRCDPISEHNRLYWYRQTLGQGPEFLTYFQNEAQLEKSRLLSDRFSAERPKGSFSTLEIQRTEQGDSAMYLCASSLALGSSGNTIYFGEGSWLTVV.

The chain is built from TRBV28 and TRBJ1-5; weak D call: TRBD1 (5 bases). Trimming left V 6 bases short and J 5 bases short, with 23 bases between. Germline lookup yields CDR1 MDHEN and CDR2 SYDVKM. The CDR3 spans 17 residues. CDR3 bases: TGTGCCAGCAGCCTTAGGGCCAGGGCGGGAGGTCATCAGCCCCAGCATTTT. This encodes CASSLRARAGGHQPQHF.

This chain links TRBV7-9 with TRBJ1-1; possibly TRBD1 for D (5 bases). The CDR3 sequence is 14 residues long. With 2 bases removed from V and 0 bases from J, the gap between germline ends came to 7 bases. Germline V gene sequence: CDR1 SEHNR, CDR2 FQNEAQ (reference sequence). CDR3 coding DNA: TGTGCCAGCAGCTTAAGGGGCCTGAACACTGAAGCTTTCTTT. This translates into CASSLRGLNTEAFF.

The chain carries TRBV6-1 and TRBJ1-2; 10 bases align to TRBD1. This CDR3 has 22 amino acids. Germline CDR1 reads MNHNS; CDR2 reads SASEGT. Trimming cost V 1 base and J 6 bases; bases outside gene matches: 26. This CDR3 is CASSEGARSVTRDRGREDGYTF. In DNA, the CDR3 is TGTGCCAGCAGTGAAGGGGCAAGGAGTGTTACACGGGACAGGGGACGGGAGGATGGCTACACCTTC.

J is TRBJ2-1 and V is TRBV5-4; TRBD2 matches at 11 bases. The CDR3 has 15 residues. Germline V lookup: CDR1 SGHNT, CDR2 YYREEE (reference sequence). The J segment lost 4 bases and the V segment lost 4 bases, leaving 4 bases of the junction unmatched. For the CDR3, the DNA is TGTGCCAGCAGCATCGGGACTAGCGGATACAATGAGCAGTTCTTC. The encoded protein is CASSIGTSGYNEQFF.

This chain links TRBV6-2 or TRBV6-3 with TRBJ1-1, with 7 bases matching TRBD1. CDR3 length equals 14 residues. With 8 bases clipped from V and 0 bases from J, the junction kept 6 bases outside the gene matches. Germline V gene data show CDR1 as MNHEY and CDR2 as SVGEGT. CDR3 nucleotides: TGTGCCAGCGGCCGACAGGGAATGAACACTGAAGCTTTCTTT. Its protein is CASGRQGMNTEAFF.

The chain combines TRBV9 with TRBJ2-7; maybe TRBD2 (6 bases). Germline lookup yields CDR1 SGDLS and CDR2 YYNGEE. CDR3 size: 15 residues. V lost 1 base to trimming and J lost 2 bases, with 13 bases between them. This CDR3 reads CASSVSPGAPYEQYF. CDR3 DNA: TGTGCCAGCAGCGTATCTCCGGGAGCCCCCTACGAGCAGTACTTC.

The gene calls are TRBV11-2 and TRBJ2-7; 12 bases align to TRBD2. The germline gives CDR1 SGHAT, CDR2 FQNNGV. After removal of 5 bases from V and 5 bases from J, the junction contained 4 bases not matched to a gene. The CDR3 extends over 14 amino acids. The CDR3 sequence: CASSIGLAGHEQYF. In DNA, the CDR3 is TGTGCCAGCAGCATCGGACTAGCGGGACACGAGCAGTACTTC.

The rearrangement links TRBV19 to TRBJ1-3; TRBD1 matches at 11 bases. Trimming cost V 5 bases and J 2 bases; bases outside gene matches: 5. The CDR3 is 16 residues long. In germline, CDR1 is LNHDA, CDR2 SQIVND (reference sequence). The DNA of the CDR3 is TGTGCCAGTAGTGCCCGGGACAGGGGGACTGGAAACACCATATATTTT. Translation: CASSARDRGTGNTIYF.

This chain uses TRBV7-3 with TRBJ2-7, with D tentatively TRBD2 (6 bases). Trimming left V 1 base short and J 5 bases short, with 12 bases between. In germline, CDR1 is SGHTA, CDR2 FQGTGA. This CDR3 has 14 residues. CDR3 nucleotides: TGTGCCAGCAGCTTAATTGCGGGATCGGACGAGCAGTACTTC. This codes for CASSLIAGSDEQYF.

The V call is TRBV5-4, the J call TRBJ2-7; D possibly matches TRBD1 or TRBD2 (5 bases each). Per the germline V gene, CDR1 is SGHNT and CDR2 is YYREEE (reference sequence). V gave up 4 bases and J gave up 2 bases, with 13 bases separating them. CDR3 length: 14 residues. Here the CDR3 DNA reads TGTGCCAGCAGCCCAGGGACCGAGGCCTACGAGCAGTACTTC. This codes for CASSPGTEAYEQYF.

In DNA form, the CDR3 reads TGTGCCAGTAGTTCCCGGACTAGCGGGAGGGACGAGCAGTACTTC. It specifies CASSSRTSGRDEQYF. The rearrangement uses TRBV19 and TRBJ2-7; 15 bases map to TRBD2. Germline CDR1 is LNHDA and CDR2 is SQIVND (reference sequence). The V and J ends lost 5 bases and 5 bases, in that order; junction bases with no gene match: 4. The CDR3 loop spans 15 amino acids.

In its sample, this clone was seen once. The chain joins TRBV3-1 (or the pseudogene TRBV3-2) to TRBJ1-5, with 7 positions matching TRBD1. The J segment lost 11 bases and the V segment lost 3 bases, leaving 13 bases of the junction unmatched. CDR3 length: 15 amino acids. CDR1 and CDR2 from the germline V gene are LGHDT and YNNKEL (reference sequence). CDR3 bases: TGTGCCAGCAGCCACCCACAGGGGCGCCTGGGGGCCCAGCATTTT. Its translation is CASSHPQGRLGAQHF.

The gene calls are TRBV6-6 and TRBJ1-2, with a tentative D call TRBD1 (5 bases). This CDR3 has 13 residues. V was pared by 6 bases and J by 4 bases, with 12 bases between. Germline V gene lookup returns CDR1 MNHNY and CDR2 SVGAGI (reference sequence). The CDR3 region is CASSPDSIYGYTF. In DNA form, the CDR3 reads TGTGCCAGCAGCCCCGACAGTATCTATGGCTACACCTTC.

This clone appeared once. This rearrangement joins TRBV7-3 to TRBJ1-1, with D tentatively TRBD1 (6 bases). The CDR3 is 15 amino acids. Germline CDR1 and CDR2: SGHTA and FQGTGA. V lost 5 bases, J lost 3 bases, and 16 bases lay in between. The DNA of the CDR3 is TGTGCCAGCAGCCCGGGGGGAGGACAGCACACTGAAGCTTTCTTT. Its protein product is CASSPGGGQHTEAFF.

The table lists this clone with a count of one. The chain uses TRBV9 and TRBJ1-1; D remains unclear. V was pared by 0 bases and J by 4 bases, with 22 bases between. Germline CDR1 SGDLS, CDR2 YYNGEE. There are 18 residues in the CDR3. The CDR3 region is CASSVVSSGPREGTEAFF. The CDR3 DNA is TGTGCCAGCAGCGTAGTCTCCAGTGGACCGCGAGAAGGCACTGAAGCTTTCTTT.

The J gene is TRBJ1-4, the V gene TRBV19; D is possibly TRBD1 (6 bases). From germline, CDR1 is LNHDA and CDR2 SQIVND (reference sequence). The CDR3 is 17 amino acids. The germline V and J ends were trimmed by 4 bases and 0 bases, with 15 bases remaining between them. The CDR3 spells CASSTRGQFATNEKLFF. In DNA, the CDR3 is TGTGCCAGTAGTACCCGCGGACAGTTTGCAACTAATGAAAAACTGTTTTTT.

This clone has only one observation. CDR3 DNA: TGTGCCAGCAGCAACCGAAGACAGGGGGCATTCGAGCAGTTCTTC. Residues: CASSNRRQGAFEQFF. This chain uses TRBV7-2 with TRBJ2-1; 10 bases are a match to TRBD1. V shed 5 bases, J shed 10 bases, and the junction held 11 bases outside the gene matches. The CDR3 runs 15 residues. From germline, CDR1 is SGHTA and CDR2 FQGNSA. Drawing the rest from reference TRBV7-2 and TRBJ2-1, the complete variable domain is GAGVSQSPSNKVTEKGKDVELRCDPISGHTALYWYRQSLGQGLEFLIYFQGNSAPDKSGLPSDRFSAERTGGSVSTLTIQRTQQEDSAVYLCASSNRRQGAFEQFFGPGTRLTVL.

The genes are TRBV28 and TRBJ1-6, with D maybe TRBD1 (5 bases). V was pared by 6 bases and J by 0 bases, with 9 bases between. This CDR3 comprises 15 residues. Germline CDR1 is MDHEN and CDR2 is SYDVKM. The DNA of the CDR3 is TGTGCCAGCAGCGTCGGGGGCTCCTATAATTCACCCCTCCACTTT. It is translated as CASSVGGSYNSPLHF.

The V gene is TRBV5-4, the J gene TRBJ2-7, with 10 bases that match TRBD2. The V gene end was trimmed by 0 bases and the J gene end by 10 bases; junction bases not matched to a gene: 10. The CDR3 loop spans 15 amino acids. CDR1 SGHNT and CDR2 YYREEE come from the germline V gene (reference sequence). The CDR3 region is CASSLGTSGKTSQYF. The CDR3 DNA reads TGTGCCAGCAGCTTGGGTACTAGCGGGAAAACATCCCAGTACTTC.

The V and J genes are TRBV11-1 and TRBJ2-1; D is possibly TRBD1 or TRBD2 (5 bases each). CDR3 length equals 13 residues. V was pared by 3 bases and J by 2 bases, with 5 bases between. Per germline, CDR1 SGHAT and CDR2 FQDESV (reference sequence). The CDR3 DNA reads TGTGCCAGCAGCTTGGGGGCCTACAATGAGCAGTTCTTC. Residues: CASSLGAYNEQFF. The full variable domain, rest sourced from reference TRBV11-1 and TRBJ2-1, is EAEVAQSPRYKITEKSQAVAFWCDPISGHATLYWYRQILGQGPELLVQFQDESVVDDSQLPKDRFSAERLKGVDSTLKIQPAELGDSAMYLCASSLGAYNEQFFGPGTRLTVL.

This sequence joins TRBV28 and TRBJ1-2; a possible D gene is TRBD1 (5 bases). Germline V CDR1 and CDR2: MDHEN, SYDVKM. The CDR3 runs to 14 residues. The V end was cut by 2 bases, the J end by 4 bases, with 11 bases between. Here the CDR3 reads CASSLGASFYGYTF. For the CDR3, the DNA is TGTGCCAGCAGTTTAGGGGCCAGCTTCTATGGCTACACCTTC.